The 2 T cell receptor beta chains in this list originate from one sample, sequenced in a study of PD-1 and CTLA-4 blockade in melanoma. Using immunoSEQ multiplex PCR, the repertoire was profiled, and TCRdb retains in-frame clones only, with some absent. The sample has 8,500 to 13,000 clones, around 82% seen once. Sequences were derived from CD8+ T cells from peripheral blood, sampled from a patient given anti-PD-1 treatment. The receptors were gathered from a human donor with melanoma.

The chain links TRBV7-9 to TRBJ2-2, with 11 positions matching TRBD2. V dropped 4 bases and J dropped 6; count of bases not matched to a gene: 4. CDR1 SEHNR and CDR2 FQNEAQ come from the germline V gene (reference sequence). The CDR3 totals 15 residues. The CDR3: CASSSTSGGPGELFF. CDR3 in DNA: TGTGCCAGCAGCTCTACTAGCGGGGGCCCCGGGGAGCTGTTTTTT.

The chain uses TRBV7-6 and TRBJ2-7; possibly TRBD2 for D (6 bases). CDR1 SGHVS and CDR2 FNYEAQ come from the germline V gene. The CDR3 covers 14 residues. V was pared by 1 base and J by 7 bases, with 14 bases between. CDR3 nucleotides: TGTGCCAGCAGCTTAGGTCTAGGGGCGGGGGAGCAGTACTTC. Translation gives CASSLGLGAGEQYF.